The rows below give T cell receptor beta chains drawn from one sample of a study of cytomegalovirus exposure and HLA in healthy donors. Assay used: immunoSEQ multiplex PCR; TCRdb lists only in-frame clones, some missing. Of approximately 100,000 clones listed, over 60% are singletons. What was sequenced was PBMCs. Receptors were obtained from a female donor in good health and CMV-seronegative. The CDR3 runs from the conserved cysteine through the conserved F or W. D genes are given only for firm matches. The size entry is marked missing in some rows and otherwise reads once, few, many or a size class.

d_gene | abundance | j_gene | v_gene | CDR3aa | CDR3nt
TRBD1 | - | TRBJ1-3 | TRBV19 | CASSPTGQASGNTIYF | TGTGCCAGTAGCCCCACCGGACAGGCCTCTGGAAACACCATATATTTT
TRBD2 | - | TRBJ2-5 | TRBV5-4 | CASSWGGGGPAGTQYF | TGTGCCAGCAGCTGGGGGGGAGGAGGCCCAGCTGGGACCCAGTACTTC
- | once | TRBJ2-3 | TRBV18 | CASSPSGQRTDTQYF | TGTGCCAGCTCACCTAGCGGCCAACGAACAGATACGCAGTATTTT
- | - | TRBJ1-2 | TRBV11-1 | CASSSYRDGYTF | TGTGCCAGCAGCTCGTACCGGGATGGCTACACCTTC
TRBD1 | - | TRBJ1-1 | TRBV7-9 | CASSFPLRTGVAEAFF | TGTGCCAGCAGCTTTCCTCTCCGGACAGGGGTCGCTGAAGCTTTCTTT
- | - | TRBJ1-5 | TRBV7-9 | CASSSLNQPQHF | TGTGCCAGCAGCTCCTTGAATCAGCCCCAGCATTTT
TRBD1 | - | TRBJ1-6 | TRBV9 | CASSVSGTGVSPLHF | TGTGCCAGCAGCGTATCCGGGACAGGGGTGTCACCCCTCCACTTT
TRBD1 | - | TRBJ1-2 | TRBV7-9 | CASSQQGAGNYGYTF | TGTGCCAGCAGCCAACAGGGGGCGGGTAACTATGGCTACACCTTC
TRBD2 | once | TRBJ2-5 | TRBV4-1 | CASSQRLAGGQETQYF | TGCGCCAGCAGCCAAAGACTAGCGGGGGGCCAAGAGACCCAGTACTTC
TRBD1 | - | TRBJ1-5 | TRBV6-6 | CASSYSTGGTQPQHF | TGTGCCAGCAGTTACTCGACAGGGGGCACTCAGCCCCAGCATTTT
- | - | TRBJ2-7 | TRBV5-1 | CASSSTDSVLYEQYF | TGCGCCAGCAGCTCGACCGACTCGGTCCTCTACGAGCAGTACTTC
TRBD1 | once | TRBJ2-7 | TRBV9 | CASSLGDSSYEQYF | TGTGCCAGCAGCTTAGGGGACAGCTCCTACGAGCAGTACTTC
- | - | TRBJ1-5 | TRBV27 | CASSFRGNDQPQHF | TGTGCCAGCAGTTTTCGGGGGAACGATCAGCCCCAGCATTTT
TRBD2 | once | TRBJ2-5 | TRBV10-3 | CAISESTAGGGLETQYF | TGTGCCATCAGTGAGTCCACGGCCGGCGGGGGGCTAGAGACCCAGTACTTC
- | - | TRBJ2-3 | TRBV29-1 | CSVDPGGGDTQYF | TGCAGCGTTGACCCCGGGGGAGGAGATACGCAGTATTTT
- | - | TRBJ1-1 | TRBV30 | CAWSVDTNTEAFF | TGTGCCTGGAGTGTGGACACGAACACTGAAGCTTTCTTT
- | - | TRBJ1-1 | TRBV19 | CASSIGKWNTEAFF | TGTGCCAGTAGTATTGGCAAATGGAACACTGAAGCTTTCTTT
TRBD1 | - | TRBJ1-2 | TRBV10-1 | CASSESGQGHGYTF | TGCGCCAGCAGTGAGTCGGGACAGGGTCACGGCTACACCTTC
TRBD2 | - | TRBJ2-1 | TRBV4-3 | CASSQSSGTGGNEQFF | TGCGCCAGCAGCCAAAGTAGCGGGACGGGGGGTAATGAGCAGTTCTTC
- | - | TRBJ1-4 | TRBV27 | CASSLYRDSTNEKLFF | TGTGCCAGCAGTTTATACCGGGACTCAACTAATGAAAAACTGTTTTTT
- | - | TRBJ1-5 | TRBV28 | CASSLGGLYSNQPQHF | TGTGCCAGCAGTTTAGGAGGGCTCTATAGCAATCAGCCCCAGCATTTT
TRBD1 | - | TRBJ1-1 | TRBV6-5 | CASSYLGQGRSEAFF | TGTGCCAGCAGTTACTTAGGACAGGGGCGGTCTGAAGCTTTCTTT
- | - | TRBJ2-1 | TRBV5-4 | CASSFLIYGVYNEQFF | TGTGCCAGCAGCTTTCTGATTTACGGGGTGTACAATGAGCAGTTCTTC
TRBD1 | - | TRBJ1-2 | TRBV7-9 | CASSFSDRAILGYTF | TGTGCCAGCAGCTTCTCCGACAGGGCCATCCTTGGCTACACCTTC
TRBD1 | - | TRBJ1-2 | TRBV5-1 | CASSLTQGVLEEGYTF | TGCGCCAGCAGCTTGACGCAGGGGGTGTTGGAAGAGGGCTACACCTTC
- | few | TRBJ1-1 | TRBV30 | CAWGQLNTEAFF | TGTGCCTGGGGACAGTTGAACACTGAAGCTTTCTTT
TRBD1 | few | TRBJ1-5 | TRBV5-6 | CASSQGQDRNQPQHF | TGTGCCAGCAGCCAGGGACAGGATCGCAATCAGCCCCAGCATTTT
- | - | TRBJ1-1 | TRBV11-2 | CASRANDRGDATEAFF | TGTGCCAGCAGGGCTAATGATAGGGGCGACGCCACTGAAGCTTTCTTT
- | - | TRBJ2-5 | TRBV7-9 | CASSPDSQETQYF | TGTGCCAGCAGCCCCGACAGTCAAGAGACCCAGTACTTC
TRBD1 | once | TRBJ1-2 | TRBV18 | CASSPPPGQGYGYTF | TGTGCCAGCTCACCACCGCCGGGACAGGGATATGGCTACACCTTC
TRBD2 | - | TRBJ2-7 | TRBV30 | CAWSAMRGGALYEQYF | TGTGCCTGGAGTGCAATGCGGGGGGGCGCCCTCTACGAGCAGTACTTC
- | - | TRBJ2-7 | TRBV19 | CASSIDRDWGNYEQYF | TGTGCCAGTAGTATAGACCGGGACTGGGGCAATTACGAGCAGTACTTC
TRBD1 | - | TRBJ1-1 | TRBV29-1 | CSVRQGSNTEAFF | TGCAGCGTAAGACAGGGATCGAACACTGAAGCTTTCTTT
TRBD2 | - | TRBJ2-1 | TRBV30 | CAWSVGGGANEQFF | TGTGCCTGGAGTGTGGGCGGGGGGGCAAATGAGCAGTTCTTC
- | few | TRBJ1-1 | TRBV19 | CASSTPLRGYDTEAFF | TGTGCCAGTAGTACTCCTCTGAGGGGGTATGACACTGAAGCTTTCTTT
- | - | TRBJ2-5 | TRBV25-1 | CASSGETQYF | TGTGCCAGCAGCGGGGAGACCCAGTACTTC
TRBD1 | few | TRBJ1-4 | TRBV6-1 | CASSEGTGSEKLFF | TGTGCCAGCAGTGAGGGGACAGGGAGTGAAAAACTGTTTTTT
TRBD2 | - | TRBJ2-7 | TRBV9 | CASSVGLAGSYEQYF | TGTGCCAGCAGCGTTGGTCTAGCGGGCTCCTACGAGCAGTACTTC
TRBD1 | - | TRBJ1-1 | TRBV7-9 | CASSFTGGVNEAFF | TGTGCCAGCAGCTTTACAGGGGGCGTGAATGAAGCTTTCTTT
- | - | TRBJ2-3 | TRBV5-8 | CASSEITGLGTDTQYF | TGTGCCAGCAGCGAGATAACAGGGTTAGGGACAGATACGCAGTATTTT
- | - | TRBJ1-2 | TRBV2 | CASSVPTANYGYTF | TGTGCCAGCAGTGTGCCGACAGCTAACTATGGCTACACCTTC
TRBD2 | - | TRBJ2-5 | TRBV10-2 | CASSESSGGATQYF | TGCGCCAGCAGTGAGTCGTCGGGGGGAGCGACCCAGTACTTC
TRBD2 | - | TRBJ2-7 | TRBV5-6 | CASSPTSGAYEQYF | TGTGCCAGCAGCCCTACTAGCGGGGCATACGAGCAGTACTTC